This T cell receptor (beta chain) stems from a study of Graves' ophthalmopathy and Graves' hyperthyroidism. TCR beta CDR3 regions were amplified from RNA transcripts. Following a first-round RT-PCR that used HTBI primers, a second-round multiplex PCR was carried out. TCRdb reanalysed the multiplex PCR reads using MiXCR and keeps one entry per CDR3 protein. The repertoire consists of roughly 480,000 distinct CDR3 sequences, with under 15% occurring once and the leading ten covering about 10%. Trimming stripped 4 bases from V and 0 bases from J, with 10 bases between. Germline CDR1 MNHEY, CDR2 SVGAGI. The CDR3 is made up of 14 amino acids. Orbital computed tomography, together with clinical symptoms, serum thyroxine, TRAb and thyroid ultrasound, was used for diagnosis.

The sequence derives from a woman aged 25-40 years with Graves' ophthalmopathy. The sample taken for sequencing was blood. This rearrangement joins TRBV6-5 to TRBJ2-7; D ambiguous. CDR3 region: CASSSTPRSYEQYF. In DNA form, the CDR3 reads TGTGCCAGCAGTTCTACTCCTCGCTCCTACGAGCAGTACTTC.